Described below is a single T cell receptor (beta chain) sequence and its context. Its antigen is currently unknown. The sample originates from a study of T cell clones after liver transplantation. Overall study: Three of eight recipients were HCV-positive; others had non-autoimmune, non-viral indications. Study outcomes and limitations: Rather than being deleted, graft donor-reactive T cells may have moved into the graft.

The table came from immunoSEQ multiplex PCR; TCRdb's copy has only in-frame clones and leaves some out. The sample includes more than 75,000 clones, roughly 80% of them seen just once. Germline-derived CDR1 and CDR2 are ENHRY and SYGVKD. The CDR3 spans 16 residues. With V trimmed by 8 bases and J by 0 bases, 5 bases remained unmatched. This TCR derives from a human patient who received a liver transplant. The graft donor may have given rise to some T cells. This rearrangement joins TRBV10-3 to TRBJ2-4, with 12 bases fitting TRBD2. Material: CD4+ T cells from blood, obtained approximately 3.5 years after liver transplant. CDR3 in DNA: TGTGCCATCGCGACTAGCGGGAGTCTAGCCAAAAACATTCAGTACTTC. This codes for CAIATSGSLAKNIQYF.